This T cell receptor (beta chain) emerged from a study of blood T cells in healthy people across ages. Germline V gene sequence: CDR1 ENHRY, CDR2 SYGVKD. This CDR3 comprises 13 residues. Trimming cost V 8 bases and J 5 bases, with 13 bases left between them. A J-beta primer mix and a sample-barcoded 5' primer were used in a second PCR of roughly 7 to 12 cycles. MiXCR, run by TCRdb on the 5' RACE reads, gives a single entry per CDR3 protein. The sample lists 750,000 to 850,000 distinct CDR3 sequences; 20% to 25% were seen once. In terms of origin and age, donors were healthy Caucasian individuals from Russia aged roughly 6 to 90. In addition, the sample was reused for a study of T cells of mothers and their children. From that paper: The sample comes from several healthy Caucasian donors: mothers and children.

Sequencing was done on a sample of blood. V usage is TRBV10-3 and J usage is TRBJ2-1, with D perhaps TRBD2 (6 bases). The origin of this receptor is a boy between 10 and 17 years old in good health. The chain's CDR3 is CAIGRGGNNEQFF. The CDR3 region has the DNA TGTGCCATCGGTCGTGGAGGGAACAATGAGCAGTTCTTC.